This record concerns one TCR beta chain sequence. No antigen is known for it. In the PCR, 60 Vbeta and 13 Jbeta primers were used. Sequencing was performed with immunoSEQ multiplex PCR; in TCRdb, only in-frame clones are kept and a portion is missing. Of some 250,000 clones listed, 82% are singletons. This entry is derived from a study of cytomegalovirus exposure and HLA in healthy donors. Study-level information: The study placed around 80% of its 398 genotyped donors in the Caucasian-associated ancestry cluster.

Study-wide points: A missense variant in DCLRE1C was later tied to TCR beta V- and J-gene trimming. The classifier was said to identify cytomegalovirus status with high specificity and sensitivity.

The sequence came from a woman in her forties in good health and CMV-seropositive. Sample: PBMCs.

The chain's CDR3 is CASWNGGSGNTIYF. The CDR3 nucleotides are TGTGCCAGCTGGAACGGAGGGTCTGGAAACACCATATATTTT. The gene calls are TRBV28 and TRBJ1-3; no definite D call. V shed 8 bases and J shed 1 base, with 12 bases lying between them. Per the germline V gene, CDR1 is MDHEN and CDR2 is SYDVKM. The CDR3 consists of 14 residues. Together with reference TRBV28 and TRBJ1-3, the CDR3 gives the full variable domain: DVKVTQSSRYLVKRTGEKVFLECVQDMDHENMFWYRQDPGLGLRLIYFSYDVKMKEKGDIPEGYSVSREKKERFSLILESASTNQTSMYLCASWNGGSGNTIYFGEGSWLTVV.